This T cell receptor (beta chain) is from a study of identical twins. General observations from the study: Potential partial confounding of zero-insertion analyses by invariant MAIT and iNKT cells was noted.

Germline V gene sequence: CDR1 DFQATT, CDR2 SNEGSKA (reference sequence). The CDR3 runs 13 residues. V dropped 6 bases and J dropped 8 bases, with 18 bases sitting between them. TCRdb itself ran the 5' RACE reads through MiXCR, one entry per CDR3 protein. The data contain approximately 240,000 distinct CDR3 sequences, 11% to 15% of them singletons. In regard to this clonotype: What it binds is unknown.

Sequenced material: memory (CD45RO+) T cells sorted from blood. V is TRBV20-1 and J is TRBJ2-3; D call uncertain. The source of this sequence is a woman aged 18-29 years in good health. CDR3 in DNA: TGCAGTGCCCCCGAAGGTCTTTCGGGTACGCAGTATTTT. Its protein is CSAPEGLSGTQYF.